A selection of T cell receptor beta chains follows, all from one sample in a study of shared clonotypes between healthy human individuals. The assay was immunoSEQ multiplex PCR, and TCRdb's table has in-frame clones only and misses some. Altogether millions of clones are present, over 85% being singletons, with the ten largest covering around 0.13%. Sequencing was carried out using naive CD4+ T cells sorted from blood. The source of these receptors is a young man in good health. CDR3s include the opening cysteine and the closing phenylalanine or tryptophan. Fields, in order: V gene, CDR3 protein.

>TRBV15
CATSRVAGGAFF
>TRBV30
CAFQGRGTGELFF
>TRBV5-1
CASSLSSGSYNEQFF
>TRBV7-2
CASSPLAGGYEQYF
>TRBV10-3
CAISGASGMIDTQYF
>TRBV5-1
CASSELISGTGELFF
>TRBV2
CASSVAGPSNQPQHF
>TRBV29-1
CSVTGDQETQYF
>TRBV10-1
CASSPGGYEQYF
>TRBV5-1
CASSLGTVTTNEKLFF
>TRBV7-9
CASSHTQGANTGELFF
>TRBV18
CASSRGPISTDTQYF
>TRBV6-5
CASSYLGTDGNYGYTF
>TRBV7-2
CASSLAGKGQPQHF
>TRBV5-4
CASSLAGTSAYEQYF
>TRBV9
CASSGQGRMNTEAFF
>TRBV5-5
CASSRGRGQETQYF
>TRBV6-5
CASRSQGLSNQPQHF
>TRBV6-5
CASSSRLEAFF
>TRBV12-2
CASRFRSGGGWQPQHF
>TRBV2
CASSEGSALAGGQQYF
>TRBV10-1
CASRKGYRDRGISRNRSAEAFF
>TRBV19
CASSKQPNSNQPQHF
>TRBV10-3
CAISEGGSWELFF
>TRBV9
CASSVEAGAKNIQYF
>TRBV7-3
CASSLLAEGNPNYGYTF
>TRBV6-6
CASRLWQETQYF
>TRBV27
CASSLSEKGQGTYEQYF
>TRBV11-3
CASSPTPGANVLTF
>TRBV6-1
CASSGSTDTQYF
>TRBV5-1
CASSLRTGSAYGYTF
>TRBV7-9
CASSLSGTASYEQYF
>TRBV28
CASSFRQGVSNQPQHF
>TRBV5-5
CASSLDVSYEQYF
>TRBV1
CTSSHSGLAGDNEQFF
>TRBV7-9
CASSEGRTGANVLTF
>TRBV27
CASSGQGVGELFF
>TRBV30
CAWIGTGGDTQYF
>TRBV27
CASSLSGDYGYTF
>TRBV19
CASSIGQGYGYTF
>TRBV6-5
CASRDSPYEQYF
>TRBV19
CASSIETEQFF
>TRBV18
CASSPSGWETQYF
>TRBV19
CASSAGTGTFTYGYTF
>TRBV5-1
CASSLGAGGPGEQFF
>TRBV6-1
CASSASPAGYYGYTF